This T cell receptor beta chain was captured in a study of T cell repertoires in cytomegalovirus infection. Background on the study: Selection of CMV epitopes for the study included recently identified HLA-C-restricted and well-studied HLA-B-restricted ones. In public TCR beta signatures, there were indications of both CMV infection and matching HLA type. Notes on the study in general: Totalled public TCR beta family frequency picked out people who carried CMV plus the relevant HLA.

About this clonotype: Its specificity is unknown.

Trimming took 4 bases from V and 5 from J; bases not matched to a gene: 7. The germline gives CDR1 LNHNV, CDR2 YYDKDF (reference sequence). This CDR3 spans 15 amino acids. A single record per CDR3 protein comes from TCRdb applying MiXCR to the reads. In the table there are approximately 110,000 distinct CDR3 sequences, over 30% of which are singletons. The specimen was CD8+ T cells from cultured PBMCs, collected from culture after CMV antigen stimulation. The chain joins TRBV15 to TRBJ2-3; 9 bases match TRBD2. The source of this sequence is a human donor in good health (CMV status not recorded). Some clones in this sample may be carry-over from other donors' samples. CDR3 amino acids: CATSNWRGGLDTQYF. CDR3 DNA: TGTGCCACCAGCAACTGGCGGGGGGGCCTAGATACGCAGTATTTT. The full variable domain, with the rest looked up from reference TRBV15 and TRBJ2-3, is DAMVIQNPRYQVTQFGKPVTLSCSQTLNHNVMYWYQQKSSQAPKLLFHYYDKDFNNEADTPDNFQSRRPNTSFCFLDIRSPGLGDTAMYLCATSNWRGGLDTQYFGPGTRLTVL.